This T cell receptor (beta chain) stems from a study of beta chain features in type 1 diabetes. Study findings and constraints: VDJ junctions from patients with type 1 diabetes contained fewer insertions and more deletions. Shorter TCRB CDR3s, moderately but significantly so, were found in Type 1 diabetes patients in all four CD4+ subsets. For patients, the naive, central memory and Treg TCRB repertoires appeared more alike than for healthy donors. In these data, an HLA type influence on TCRB rearrangement remained unresolved.

This clone was found a few times. Its antigen is undetermined. The entirety of the isolated RNA underwent reverse transcription, so expressed TCRB transcripts were sequenced. Sequencing used immunoSEQ multiplex PCR; TCRdb keeps in-frame clones, though not all of them. The sample includes 450,000 to 600,000 clones, about 32% of them seen just once. The TCR was taken from a man in his late teens or twenties in good health. Sequencing was performed on naive CD4+ T cells from blood.

The DNA for the CDR3 is TGCAGCGGCCAGACAGGGCCCAACACCGGGGAGCTGTTTTTT. Protein: CSGQTGPNTGELFF. The chain recombines TRBV29-1 with TRBJ2-2; 7 bases line up with TRBD1. V lost 7 bases and J lost 2; bases outside the gene matches: 7. Germline V gene lookup returns CDR1 SQVTM and CDR2 ANQGSEA. This CDR3 region has 14 residues.